The rows below give T cell receptor beta chains drawn from one sample of a study of T cell repertoires in cytomegalovirus infection. TCRdb redid the calling of the reads with MiXCR, one entry per CDR3 protein. The sample carries under 200,000 distinct CDR3 sequences, about a tenth recorded once. The specimen was PBMCs. These receptors originate from a human donor in good health (CMV status not recorded). Some clones in this sample may be carry-over from other donors' samples. CDR3s leave out the opening cysteine and the closing phenylalanine or tryptophan.

V gene: TRBV7-2; CDR3 protein: ASSLDRMGEAF
V gene: TRBV28; CDR3 protein: ASSSPMSRDIGYGYT
V gene: TRBV28; CDR3 protein: ASSLDRAVGYT
V gene: TRBV6-2/TRBV6-3; CDR3 protein: ASSLLAGRGTEAF
V gene: TRBV14; CDR3 protein: ASSPRTSGLRSSYNEQF
V gene: TRBV29-1; CDR3 protein: SVRTSGGAVYEQF
V gene: TRBV28; CDR3 protein: ASSPRGGWGFEQY
V gene: TRBV20-1; CDR3 protein: SAARSSYEQY
V gene: TRBV14; CDR3 protein: ASSQGLGTDTQY
V gene: TRBV5-4; CDR3 protein: ASSSVASEQY
V gene: TRBV7-2; CDR3 protein: ASSSQGGGYGYT
V gene: TRBV28; CDR3 protein: ASRHGSSYEQY
V gene: TRBV28; CDR3 protein: ASSLAGISAQETQY
V gene: TRBV7-2; CDR3 protein: ASSYDLAGGINEQF
V gene: TRBV5-4; CDR3 protein: ASSLARDRGYEQY
V gene: TRBV7-9; CDR3 protein: ASSTSGDRGNYGYT
V gene: TRBV7-2; CDR3 protein: ASSLGQGGSYGYT
V gene: TRBV19; CDR3 protein: ASTVRGKKNEQF
V gene: TRBV11-2; CDR3 protein: ASSLDRNSYEQY
V gene: TRBV12-3/TRBV12-4; CDR3 protein: ASTSNGGLAFTDTQY
V gene: TRBV7-6; CDR3 protein: ASSPGLAGPVGEQF
V gene: TRBV4-2; CDR3 protein: ASSQGTGTHPYELY
V gene: TRBV5-1; CDR3 protein: ASSPVVLTTQETQY
V gene: TRBV28; CDR3 protein: ASSATGGLADTQY
V gene: TRBV7-6; CDR3 protein: ASSAGRGATQY
V gene: TRBV7-3; CDR3 protein: ASSPGQGAAGELF
V gene: TRBV7-2; CDR3 protein: ASIESRVTGELF
V gene: TRBV28; CDR3 protein: ASSLSRGERRNTIY
V gene: TRBV25-1; CDR3 protein: ASSVGGLAGGEQY
V gene: TRBV7-2; CDR3 protein: ASSTLNSPLH
V gene: TRBV28; CDR3 protein: ASLSTGGKNTQY
V gene: TRBV4-1; CDR3 protein: ASSQVGGLGTEAF
V gene: TRBV29-1; CDR3 protein: SVEDRSGEHQETQY
V gene: TRBV20-1; CDR3 protein: SAQDRDRGNTGELF
V gene: TRBV28; CDR3 protein: ASCAGQLKETQY
V gene: TRBV7-2; CDR3 protein: ASSLGAGVDEQY
V gene: TRBV7-2; CDR3 protein: ASSLNRASPYEQY
V gene: TRBV20-1; CDR3 protein: SARRRGFYNEQF
V gene: TRBV4-1; CDR3 protein: ASSQVPGLAGNEQF
V gene: TRBV5-6; CDR3 protein: ASSVGARGYT
V gene: TRBV27; CDR3 protein: ASSRRTPRSGNTIY
V gene: TRBV6-6; CDR3 protein: ASSYSTGAGYEQY
V gene: TRBV7-2; CDR3 protein: ASSPSGTNSYEQY
V gene: TRBV7-9; CDR3 protein: ASSSKSSGNTIY
V gene: TRBV7-8; CDR3 protein: ASSLVGSPGSSTDTQY
V gene: TRBV7-6; CDR3 protein: ASSLVARGGTNEQF
V gene: TRBV11-2; CDR3 protein: ASSLARLAYEQY
V gene: TRBV7-2; CDR3 protein: ASSLEDRVSF
V gene: TRBV20-1; CDR3 protein: SAKSNIRSSGANVLT
V gene: TRBV7-9; CDR3 protein: ASSLEQTNEKLF
V gene: TRBV28; CDR3 protein: ASSLRGKETQY
V gene: TRBV7-2; CDR3 protein: ASSFTPGTDTQY
V gene: TRBV19; CDR3 protein: ASSILAGEYNEQF
V gene: TRBV7-2; CDR3 protein: ASSLPGASGSNEQF
V gene: TRBV7-2; CDR3 protein: ASSLDPANTGELF
V gene: TRBV7-2; CDR3 protein: ASSLDSSSYNEQF
V gene: TRBV5-1; CDR3 protein: ASSLWTSANTGELF
V gene: TRBV28; CDR3 protein: ASSSPATGVNQPQH
V gene: TRBV19; CDR3 protein: ASSDPGMATQY